This record covers a single TCR beta chain. Antigen: not known. The entry originates in a study of cytomegalovirus exposure and HLA in healthy donors. Broader study findings: As was reported, the HLA-A and HLA-B alleles of most subjects were accurately predicted from TCR beta sequences.

In the PCR, 60 Vbeta and 13 Jbeta primers were used. Repertoires were generated with immunoSEQ multiplex PCR, while TCRdb's copy carries only in-frame clones and drops some. Its table records approximately 130,000 clones. This receptor was obtained from a woman aged 60-70 years in good health and CMV-seronegative. Sequencing was carried out using PBMCs.

In DNA form, the CDR3 reads TGTGCCAGCAGTGAACCTACTAGCGTGGGGGAGACCCAGTACTTC. It is translated as CASSEPTSVGETQYF. This chain connects TRBV2 to TRBJ2-5, with TRBD2 matching 7 bases. Germline V gene data show CDR1 as SNHLY and CDR2 as FYNNEI. The CDR3 runs 15 residues. After removal of 2 bases from V and 5 bases from J, the junction contained 8 bases not matched to a gene.